Listed below are T cell receptor beta chains from one sample, sequenced in a study of vaccination and CD4 T cells after COVID-19. These receptors have no known antigen. TCRdb redid the calling of the PCR reads with MiXCR, one entry per CDR3 protein. The sample includes roughly 13,000 distinct CDR3 sequences, 24% seen only once; the top ten take 15% to 20%. Material: CD4+ T cells from blood, cultured in vitro, obtained after SARS-CoV-2 vaccination. The receptors were gathered from a human donor who had recovered from COVID-19. Each CDR3 is given with its conserved first and last residue. The order of the fields is V gene, D gene, clone size, J gene, CDR3 DNA, CDR3 protein. D genes are given only for firm matches. The listing skips clone size in some rows; elsewhere it reads once, few, many or a size class.

V: TRBV28; D: TRBD2; size: -; J: TRBJ2-2; DNA: TGTGCCAGCAGACCTAGACTAGCTGGGACCGGGGAGCTGTTTTTT; CDR3: CASRPRLAGTGELFF
V: TRBV20-1; D: -; size: few; J: TRBJ1-2; DNA: TGCAGTGCTAGAGATAGGGAGGGTGGGGGCTACACCTTC; CDR3: CSARDREGGGYTF
V: TRBV24-1; D: TRBD1; size: medium-sized; J: TRBJ2-3; DNA: TGTGCCACCAGCCCCTGGGGGACAGGGGGGTCAGATACGCAGTATTTT; CDR3: CATSPWGTGGSDTQYF
V: TRBV7-3; D: TRBD2; size: -; J: TRBJ2-1; DNA: TGTGCCAGCAGCCCGGGACTAGCGCCGCCGGCTGAGCAGTTCTTC; CDR3: CASSPGLAPPAEQFF
V: TRBV4-1; D: -; size: few; J: TRBJ2-3; DNA: TGCGCCAGCAGCCAAGGGTGGTCTAGTGGCCCAGATACGCAGTATTTT; CDR3: CASSQGWSSGPDTQYF
V: TRBV27; D: -; size: -; J: TRBJ2-2; DNA: TGTGCCAGCAGTTTGTGGGGGGCCGGGAACACCGGGGAGCTGTTTTTT; CDR3: CASSLWGAGNTGELFF
V: TRBV23-1; D: -; size: -; J: TRBJ2-3; DNA: TGCGCCAGCAGTCAATCGACAGGAAGGGGGCAGTATTTT; CDR3: CASSQSTGRGQYF
V: TRBV7-2; D: -; size: few; J: TRBJ2-7; DNA: TGTGCCAGCAGCCCGGCTTTGGGATGGGCCGAGCAGTACTTC; CDR3: CASSPALGWAEQYF
V: TRBV28; D: TRBD1; size: -; J: TRBJ2-7; DNA: TGTGCCAGCAGTTTCCTACGGACAGGGGAGAAGGGCGAGCAGTACTTC; CDR3: CASSFLRTGEKGEQYF
V: TRBV7-9; D: -; size: few; J: TRBJ2-5; DNA: TGTGCCAGCAGCTTCAAAGAGACCCAGTACTTC; CDR3: CASSFKETQYF
V: TRBV4-1; D: TRBD2; size: -; J: TRBJ2-1; DNA: TGCGCCAGCAGCCAGTTACCTGGGGCTAGCGGTACCAATGAGCAGTTCTTC; CDR3: CASSQLPGASGTNEQFF
V: TRBV6-1; D: -; size: few; J: TRBJ1-1; DNA: TGTGCCAGCAGTCCCTCCAAAATGGTGTCCCAGGGGCGCTTCAACACTGAAGCTTTCTTT; CDR3: CASSPSKMVSQGRFNTEAFF
V: TRBV20-1; D: TRBD1; size: -; J: TRBJ2-7; DNA: TGCAGTGCTAACCCCCCAGGACAGGGGGTGTACGAGCAGTACTTC; CDR3: CSANPPGQGVYEQYF
V: TRBV27; D: -; size: -; J: TRBJ1-3; DNA: TGTGCCAGCAGTTTATATCGGGGAAACACCATATATTTT; CDR3: CASSLYRGNTIYF
V: TRBV28; D: -; size: -; J: TRBJ2-2; DNA: TGTGCCAGCAGTTTTGGGGCGGCCGGGGAGCTGTTTTTT; CDR3: CASSFGAAGELFF
V: TRBV5-5; D: -; size: -; J: TRBJ1-2; DNA: TGTGCCAGCAGGCCAGTTAGAGGGTCAGGTGGCTACACCTTC; CDR3: CASRPVRGSGGYTF
V: TRBV6-1; D: TRBD1; size: -; J: TRBJ1-2; DNA: TGTGCCAGCAGTCCTGGGACAGGGCTTGCCTATGGCTACACCTTC; CDR3: CASSPGTGLAYGYTF
V: TRBV5-4; D: TRBD1; size: -; J: TRBJ1-1; DNA: TGTGCCGGGGGACAGGGGGGTAGGTTGTTGGTGGGTGAAGCTTTCTTT; CDR3: CAGGQGGRLLVGEAFF
V: TRBV7-2; D: TRBD2; size: large; J: TRBJ2-1; DNA: TGTGCCAGCAGCTTAGGGACTAGCGGGACTAGTTTCTTC; CDR3: CASSLGTSGTSFF
V: TRBV2; D: TRBD2; size: -; J: TRBJ2-6; DNA: TGTGCCAGCAGCCAAACGGGAGGGTCCTCTGGGGCCAACGTCCTGACTTTC; CDR3: CASSQTGGSSGANVLTF
V: TRBV2; D: -; size: few; J: TRBJ1-2; DNA: TGTGCCAGCAGTGAACGAGGGGCCCGTAACTATGGCTACACCTTC; CDR3: CASSERGARNYGYTF
V: TRBV12-3/TRBV12-4; D: -; size: -; J: TRBJ2-7; DNA: TGTGCCATCGCCGGGACACTCTCCTACGAGCAGTACTTC; CDR3: CAIAGTLSYEQYF
V: TRBV5-1; D: -; size: once; J: TRBJ1-1; DNA: TGCGCCAGCAGCTTGGAGCGGATGAACACTGAAGCTTTCTTT; CDR3: CASSLERMNTEAFF
V: TRBV14; D: -; size: few; J: TRBJ1-2; DNA: TGTGCCAGCAGCCAGGAAACATACTATGGCTACACCTTC; CDR3: CASSQETYYGYTF
V: TRBV6-1; D: -; size: -; J: TRBJ2-2; DNA: TGTGCCACACAGAACCCGAACACCGGGGAGCTGTTTTTT; CDR3: CATQNPNTGELFF
V: TRBV7-7; D: -; size: -; J: TRBJ2-3; DNA: TGTGCTAGCAGCTTCCCCCCCAGGCGCACAGATACGCAGTATTTT; CDR3: CASSFPPRRTDTQYF
V: TRBV7-2; D: TRBD2; size: few; J: TRBJ2-1; DNA: TGTGCCAGCAGCCTGACTAGCGGGAGTACGAACAATGAGCAGTTCTTC; CDR3: CASSLTSGSTNNEQFF
V: TRBV20-1; D: -; size: few; J: TRBJ2-7; DNA: TGCAGTGCTAGATATAGCGGAAAACGCTACGAGCAGTACTTC; CDR3: CSARYSGKRYEQYF
V: TRBV18; D: -; size: few; J: TRBJ2-3; DNA: TGTGCCAGCTCCGCCACAGATACGCAGTATTTT; CDR3: CASSATDTQYF
V: TRBV19; D: -; size: -; J: TRBJ2-5; DNA: TGTGCCAGTAGGACCTTAGGTAGCGGAGAGGAGACCCAGTACTTC; CDR3: CASRTLGSGEETQYF
V: TRBV10-3; D: -; size: -; J: TRBJ2-7; DNA: TGTGCCATCAGTGGGGAGGCAGGGTCCTACGAGCAGTACTTC; CDR3: CAISGEAGSYEQYF
V: TRBV28; D: -; size: -; J: TRBJ1-2; DNA: TGTGCCAGCACCTCGGGGGGCTATGGCTACACCTTC; CDR3: CASTSGGYGYTF
V: TRBV10-3; D: -; size: -; J: TRBJ2-5; DNA: TGTGCCAACAGTGATACAGGGAGGGGGGAGACCCAGTACTTC; CDR3: CANSDTGRGETQYF
V: TRBV6-2/TRBV6-3; D: TRBD2; size: once; J: TRBJ2-1; DNA: TGTGCCAGCAGGACTAGCGGGAGGGCGGGGGAGCAGTTCTTC; CDR3: CASRTSGRAGEQFF
V: TRBV19; D: TRBD1; size: few; J: TRBJ1-1; DNA: TGTGCCAGTATAAAGGGACAGGGAATAGTAATGCCGAACACTGAAGCTTTCTTT; CDR3: CASIKGQGIVMPNTEAFF
V: TRBV10-3; D: TRBD2; size: few; J: TRBJ2-3; DNA: TGTGCCATCAGTGGATACCTAGCGGGAGAGGGGTACACAGATACGCAGTATTTT; CDR3: CAISGYLAGEGYTDTQYF
V: TRBV15; D: -; size: medium-sized; J: TRBJ1-1; DNA: TGTGCCACCAGCAGAGATGGCCCCTTGAACACTGAAGCTTTCTTT; CDR3: CATSRDGPLNTEAFF
V: TRBV19; D: -; size: few; J: TRBJ2-6; DNA: TGTGCCAGTAGTATAGACCGAAGGCACTCTGGGGCCAACGTCCTGACTTTC; CDR3: CASSIDRRHSGANVLTF
V: TRBV24-1; D: -; size: few; J: TRBJ2-6; DNA: TGTGCCACCAGTGATTTCGGCCAAGCTGGGGCCAACGTCCTGACTTTC; CDR3: CATSDFGQAGANVLTF
V: TRBV4-3; D: -; size: few; J: TRBJ1-1; DNA: TGCGCCAGCAGCCAGGCCGTGTTGGGGGTGACGCGCACTGAAGCTTTCTTT; CDR3: CASSQAVLGVTRTEAFF
V: TRBV5-4; D: -; size: -; J: TRBJ2-1; DNA: TGTGCCAGCAGCTTGAAGACAGAGGGGCAGTTCTTC; CDR3: CASSLKTEGQFF
V: TRBV7-9; D: -; size: few; J: TRBJ1-2; DNA: TGTGCCAGCAGCTTAGCGCTGGTACCCTATGGCTACACCTTC; CDR3: CASSLALVPYGYTF
V: TRBV30; D: -; size: few; J: TRBJ1-1; DNA: TGTGCCTGGAGTCCTACAGCCTCCATGAACACTGAAGCTTTCTTT; CDR3: CAWSPTASMNTEAFF
V: TRBV19; D: TRBD1; size: few; J: TRBJ1-5; DNA: TGTGCCAGTAGGAATCCCGGGACAGGAGATCAGCCCCAGCATTTT; CDR3: CASRNPGTGDQPQHF
V: TRBV5-4; D: -; size: -; J: TRBJ2-5; DNA: TGTGCCAGCAGCTCCTCAGGCGCCCGAGAGACCCAGTACTTC; CDR3: CASSSSGARETQYF
V: TRBV7-9; D: -; size: -; J: TRBJ1-1; DNA: TGTGCCAGCAGCTTAGTTTACGGTGCTGAAGCTTTCTTT; CDR3: CASSLVYGAEAFF
V: TRBV2; D: -; size: -; J: TRBJ2-2; DNA: TGTGCCAGCGGTGGGACTGGGGGCACCGGGGAGCTGTTTTTT; CDR3: CASGGTGGTGELFF
V: TRBV19; D: -; size: -; J: TRBJ1-6; DNA: TGTGCCAGTAGTATTTGGGGACGGACTTCACCCCTCCACTTT; CDR3: CASSIWGRTSPLHF
V: TRBV2; D: TRBD1; size: few; J: TRBJ1-2; DNA: TGTGCCGACGGGACCGGGACAGACTATGGCTACACCTTC; CDR3: CADGTGTDYGYTF
V: TRBV4-1; D: TRBD2; size: -; J: TRBJ2-1; DNA: TGCGCCAGCAGCCAAGATAGGACGGGAGGTCCCTACAATGAGCAGTTCTTC; CDR3: CASSQDRTGGPYNEQFF
V: TRBV30; D: TRBD2; size: -; J: TRBJ2-7; DNA: TGTGCCTGGAGTGCGACAGGACTAGCGGGAACCTACGAGCAGTACTTC; CDR3: CAWSATGLAGTYEQYF
V: TRBV20-1; D: -; size: few; J: TRBJ1-1; DNA: TGCAGTGCCCCCTGGAGAGACAGGATAAACACTGAAGCTTTCTTT; CDR3: CSAPWRDRINTEAFF